The clone carrying this TCR beta chain has at least ten counts. What it recognizes is unknown. The sample comes from a study of T cells after yellow fever vaccination. General study points: Compared with primary, the secondary response was weaker and peaked at day 5, not 15. Reappearance after the booster was seen for most primary-vaccination clones, at 95% to 97% CD4 and roughly 90% CD8. Among all clonotypes, a small share was observed in both CD4 and CD8 compartments.

The authors made TCR cDNA by 5'RACE template switching, adding a universal primer site and UMIs. TCRdb re-analysed the 5' RACE reads in MiXCR, keeping a single row per CDR3 protein. The repertoire has more than 95,000 distinct CDR3 sequences, around 7.2% of them found once; the top ten carry more than 2.5%. V lost 6 bases to trimming and J lost 4 bases, with 12 bases between them. This CDR3 is 12 amino acids long. CDR1 is SQVTM and CDR2 is ANQGSEA in the germline V gene. The TCR sequence derives from a man younger than 35 who received the YFV17D yellow fever vaccine. This sequence joins TRBV29-1 and TRBJ1-2; maybe TRBD1 (6 bases). The material was CD4+ T cells sorted from PBMCs, obtained roughly seven weeks after the first yellow fever vaccination. Here the CDR3 reads CSVLQGTYGYTF. CDR3 sequence (DNA): TGCAGCGTATTACAGGGTACCTATGGCTACACCTTC.